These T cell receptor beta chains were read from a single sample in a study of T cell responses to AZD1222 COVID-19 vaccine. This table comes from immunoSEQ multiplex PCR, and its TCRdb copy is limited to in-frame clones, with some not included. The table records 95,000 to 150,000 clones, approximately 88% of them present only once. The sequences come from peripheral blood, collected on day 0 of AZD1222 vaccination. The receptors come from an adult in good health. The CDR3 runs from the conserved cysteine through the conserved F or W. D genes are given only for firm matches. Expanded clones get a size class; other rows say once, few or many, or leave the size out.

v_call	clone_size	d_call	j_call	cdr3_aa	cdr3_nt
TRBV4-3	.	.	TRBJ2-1	CASSQESESSLNEQFF	TGCGCCAGCAGCCAAGAATCGGAATCCTCGCTCAATGAGCAGTTCTTC
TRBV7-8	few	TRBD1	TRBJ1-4	CASSSTGGNEKLFF	TGTGCCAGCAGCTCGACAGGGGGAAATGAAAAACTGTTTTTT
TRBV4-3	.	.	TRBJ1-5	CASSPGRDGNQPQHF	TGCGCCAGCAGCCCCGGTCGGGATGGCAATCAGCCCCAGCATTTT
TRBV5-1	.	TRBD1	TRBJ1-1	CASSSGTGGTEAFF	TGCGCCAGCAGTTCCGGGACAGGGGGCACTGAAGCTTTCTTT
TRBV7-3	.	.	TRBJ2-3	CASSLNADHTDTQYF	TGTGCCAGCAGCTTAAATGCAGACCACACAGATACGCAGTATTTT
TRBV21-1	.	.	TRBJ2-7	CASSASLYF	TGTGCCAGCAGCGCTAGCCTGTACTTC
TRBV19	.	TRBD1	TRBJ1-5	CASSPGQGTLYSNQPQHF	TGTGCCAGTAGTCCGGGACAGGGGACTCTTTATAGCAATCAGCCCCAGCATTTT
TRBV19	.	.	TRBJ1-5	CASSTTDLSYPNQPQHF	TGTGCCAGTAGTACCACGGATCTTAGCTACCCCAATCAGCCCCAGCATTTT
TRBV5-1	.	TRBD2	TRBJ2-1	CASSLAGRETYNEQFF	TGCGCCAGCAGCTTGGCCGGGCGGGAGACCTACAATGAGCAGTTCTTC
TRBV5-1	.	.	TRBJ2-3	CASLDSDTQYF	TGCGCCAGCTTGGATTCGGATACGCAGTATTTT
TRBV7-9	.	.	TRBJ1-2	CASSPRDSSHPNYGYTF	TGTGCCAGCAGCCCCCGGGACTCGAGCCACCCTAACTATGGCTACACCTTC
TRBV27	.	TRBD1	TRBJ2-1	CASRTQGARNEQFF	TGTGCCAGCCGGACCCAGGGGGCGCGCAATGAGCAGTTCTTC
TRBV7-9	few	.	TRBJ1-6	CASSSNDRWTPLHF	TGTGCCAGCAGCTCTAATGACAGGTGGACACCCCTCCACTTT
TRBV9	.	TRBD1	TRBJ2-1	CASSSPTTGGPYNEQFF	TGTGCCAGCAGCTCGCCTACGACAGGGGGGCCCTACAATGAGCAGTTCTTC
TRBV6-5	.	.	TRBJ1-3	CASSLGEGAGNTIYF	TGTGCCAGCAGTCTTGGGGAGGGGGCTGGAAACACCATATATTTT
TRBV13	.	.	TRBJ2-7	CASSQSGYEQYF	TGTGCCAGCAGTCAATCGGGCTACGAGCAGTACTTC
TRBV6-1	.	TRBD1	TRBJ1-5	CASSDATGRVYQPQHF	TGTGCCAGCAGTGACGCGACAGGGAGAGTGTATCAGCCCCAGCATTTT